This T cell receptor (beta chain) comes out of a study of T cells after yellow fever vaccination. General study results and limits: Some clonotypes were seen in both the CD4 and the CD8 compartments. These made up a small share and likely arose from convergent recombination. The study re-detected most primary-vaccination clones after the booster (about 95% CD4, roughly 85% CD8).

This clonotype was counted only a few times. The antigen is unknown. Researchers made TCR cDNA using 5'RACE template switching, and this step added a universal primer site and UMIs. TCRdb used MiXCR to reprocess the 5' RACE reads, holding one entry per CDR3 protein. The sample shows hundreds of thousands of distinct CDR3 sequences, approximately 13% of them seen only once. V was clipped by 5 bases and J by 0 bases, with 8 bases between them. Germline lookup yields CDR1 SGHTA and CDR2 FQGTGA. This CDR3 region has 15 residues. The material sequenced was PBMCs, taken on the day of the yellow fever booster vaccination. The chain employs TRBV7-3 and TRBJ2-6; D could derive from TRBD1 or TRBD2 (5 bases each). The TCR was taken from a man aged 25 to 40 who received the YFV17D yellow fever vaccine. CDR3 sequence reads: CASSGDHSGANVLTF. The CDR3, as DNA: TGTGCCAGCAGCGGGGACCACTCTGGGGCCAACGTCCTGACTTTC.